The T cell receptor (beta chain) described here comes from a study of blood T cell repertoires in COVID-19. The CDR3 extends over 14 amino acids. V lost 5 bases and J lost 1, with 11 bases in between. Germline V gene data show CDR1 as MNHEY and CDR2 as SVGAGI. As handled by the study authors: For nucleated cells, counts were estimated from reference gene primer amplification. Produced via immunoSEQ multiplex PCR; TCRdb's table is partial and in-frame only. V and J calls and clone size follow that table, whereas D and trimming were derived from the DNA. The profile covers some 200,000 clones, with approximately 90% appearing a single time and about 7% taken by the ten largest.

The material sequenced was peripheral blood. The chain combines TRBV6-5 with TRBJ1-1, with a tentative D call TRBD1 (6 bases). This sequence originates from a woman older than 75 in a cohort sampled during active or convalescent COVID-19. CDR3 bases: TGTGCCAGCAGTCCCAACAGGGAGAACACTGAAGCTTTCTTT. Protein: CASSPNRENTEAFF.